Listed below are T cell receptor beta chains from one sample, sequenced in a study of T cell responses to AZD1222 COVID-19 vaccine. This table comes from immunoSEQ multiplex PCR, and its TCRdb copy is limited to in-frame clones, with some not included. The sample lists about 190,000 clones; about 92% were seen once. Sequenced here: peripheral blood, sampled on day 0 of AZD1222 vaccination. The source of these receptors is an adult in good health. The CDR3 runs from the conserved cysteine through the conserved F or W. D genes are given only for firm matches. Some rows mark clone size as missing; the rest say once, few, many or name a class of expanded clone.

abundance,v_gene,d_gene,j_gene,CDR3nt,CDR3aa
NA,TRBV7-8,NA,TRBJ1-1,TGTGCCAGCATCCCGGGGGGCAGGACTAACACTGAAGCTTTCTTT,CASIPGGRTNTEAFF
NA,TRBV12-5,NA,TRBJ2-7,TGTGCTAGTGGTTTGCGTACAGGAGATCCTATTTACGAGCAGTACTTC,CASGLRTGDPIYEQYF
NA,TRBV7-9,TRBD2,TRBJ2-2,TGTGCCAGCAGGCGCAGGACTAGCGGGACCGGGGAGCTGTTTTTT,CASRRRTSGTGELFF
NA,TRBV3-1/TRBV3-2,NA,TRBJ1-1,TGTGCCAGCAGCCCAAGACAAAACACTGAAGCTTTCTTT,CASSPRQNTEAFF
NA,TRBV27,NA,TRBJ1-2,TGTGCCAGCAGTTTATCAGGGTCCGGTGGCTACACCTTC,CASSLSGSGGYTF
NA,TRBV28,TRBD1,TRBJ1-6,TGTGCCACCCGCCCTGCCGGGACAGGGGAATCACCCCTCCACTTT,CATRPAGTGESPLHF
NA,TRBV14,NA,TRBJ1-2,TGTGCCAGCAGCCAAGTCAGGTCTAACTATGGCTACACCTTC,CASSQVRSNYGYTF
once,TRBV6-2/TRBV6-3,TRBD2,TRBJ2-3,TGTGCCAGCAGTTACTCGAATCTAGCGGGGGGCCTACCCACAGATACGCAGTATTTT,CASSYSNLAGGLPTDTQYF
NA,TRBV5-1,NA,TRBJ2-6,TGCGCCAGCAGCTTATGGCAGGTCTCTGGGGCCAACGTCCTGACTTTC,CASSLWQVSGANVLTF
NA,TRBV9,NA,TRBJ1-2,TGTGCCAGCAGCCCCTCCCCTACACGGTCCCCCTATGGCTACACCTTC,CASSPSPTRSPYGYTF
NA,TRBV6-5,TRBD1,TRBJ1-1,TGTGCCAGCAGTTACCGCAGGACAGGGACCACTGAAGCTTTCTTT,CASSYRRTGTTEAFF
NA,TRBV9,TRBD1,TRBJ1-1,TGTGCCAGCAGCGTAGAGGCGACAGGGCAAGCTTTCTTT,CASSVEATGQAFF
NA,TRBV3-1/TRBV3-2,NA,TRBJ2-7,TGTGCCAGCAGCCCCCGTCATTGGGCCGATTCGACAGCTTACGAGCAGTACTTC,CASSPRHWADSTAYEQYF
NA,TRBV27,NA,TRBJ2-7,TGTGCCAGCAGTCCTGGGGTTGGAACCTACGAGCAGTACTTC,CASSPGVGTYEQYF
NA,TRBV6-5,NA,TRBJ1-6,TGTGCCAGCAGTTTCGAGATTGGAAATTCACCCCTCCACTTT,CASSFEIGNSPLHF
NA,TRBV5-4,TRBD1,TRBJ2-7,TGTGCCAGCAGCTTGGGGGACAGGGATGGGCAGTACTTC,CASSLGDRDGQYF
NA,TRBV7-7,TRBD1,TRBJ2-5,TGTGCCAGCAGCGGGACAGGTGGGGAAGAGACCCAGTACTTC,CASSGTGGEETQYF
NA,TRBV3-1/TRBV3-2,NA,TRBJ2-5,TGTGCCAGCAGCCCCTGGAGTAGCGCACAAGAGACCCAGTACTTC,CASSPWSSAQETQYF
NA,TRBV9,TRBD2,TRBJ2-1,TGTGCCAGCAGTCCTGTCTCGGGGGGTTACAATGAGCAGTTCTTC,CASSPVSGGYNEQFF
NA,TRBV7-3,TRBD1,TRBJ1-5,TGTGCCAGCAGCTCCGACAGGGATCAGCCCCAGCATTTT,CASSSDRDQPQHF
NA,TRBV7-3,NA,TRBJ1-1,TGTGCCAGCAGCCCAGGGCTCAACACTGAAGCTTTCTTT,CASSPGLNTEAFF
NA,TRBV11-2,NA,TRBJ1-2,TGTGCCAGCAGCTTAGTCGCGGTGGAATACTATGGCTACACCTTC,CASSLVAVEYYGYTF
NA,TRBV5-4,NA,TRBJ1-2,TGTGCCAGCAGCCCGGTGGGGAAGGACTATGGCTACACCTTC,CASSPVGKDYGYTF
NA,TRBV5-1,NA,TRBJ2-7,TGCGCCAGCCGGGACACTCTCTCCTACGAGCAGTACTTC,CASRDTLSYEQYF
NA,TRBV18,NA,TRBJ1-3,TGTGCCAGCTCACCACTACCCGGGGACCTCTCTGGAAACACCATATATTTT,CASSPLPGDLSGNTIYF
NA,TRBV7-9,NA,TRBJ2-3,TGTGCCAGCAGCTTGGGGACCAGCACAGATACGCAGTATTTT,CASSLGTSTDTQYF
NA,TRBV20-1,NA,TRBJ1-2,TGCAGTGCTAGGCCAAAGGGCTACACCTTC,CSARPKGYTF
once,TRBV3-1/TRBV3-2,NA,TRBJ2-2,TGTGCCAGCAGTCTCTCAAGCACCGGGGAGCTGTTTTTT,CASSLSSTGELFF
NA,TRBV3-1/TRBV3-2,TRBD2,TRBJ2-2,TGTGCCAGCAGCCGTAGCGGGGGAAGCACCGGGGAGCTGTTTTTT,CASSRSGGSTGELFF
NA,TRBV11-3,NA,TRBJ2-7,TGTGCCAGCAGCTCCGGCCCCGGCCGCGAGCAGTACTTC,CASSSGPGREQYF
NA,TRBV14,NA,TRBJ1-2,TGTGCCAGCAGCCAAGCTTTGGGACATACCTATGGCTACACCTTC,CASSQALGHTYGYTF
NA,TRBV9,NA,TRBJ1-5,TGTGCCAGCAGCGTAGGCACAGCCAAGGGCCCCCAGCATTTT,CASSVGTAKGPQHF
NA,TRBV6-2/TRBV6-3,NA,TRBJ1-6,TGTGCCAGCAGTTACATGGGGAGCTCCTATAATTCACCCCTCCACTTT,CASSYMGSSYNSPLHF
NA,TRBV2,TRBD1,TRBJ1-1,TGTGCCACTCGGACAGGGACAAGGGGGAACACTGAAGCTTTCTTT,CATRTGTRGNTEAFF
NA,TRBV29-1,NA,TRBJ1-3,TGCAGCGTTGAGTTAAGCTCTGGAAACACCATATATTTT,CSVELSSGNTIYF
NA,TRBV7-2,TRBD1,TRBJ2-2,TGTGCCAGCAGGCGACAGGGGAGAACCGGGGAGCTGTTTTTT,CASRRQGRTGELFF